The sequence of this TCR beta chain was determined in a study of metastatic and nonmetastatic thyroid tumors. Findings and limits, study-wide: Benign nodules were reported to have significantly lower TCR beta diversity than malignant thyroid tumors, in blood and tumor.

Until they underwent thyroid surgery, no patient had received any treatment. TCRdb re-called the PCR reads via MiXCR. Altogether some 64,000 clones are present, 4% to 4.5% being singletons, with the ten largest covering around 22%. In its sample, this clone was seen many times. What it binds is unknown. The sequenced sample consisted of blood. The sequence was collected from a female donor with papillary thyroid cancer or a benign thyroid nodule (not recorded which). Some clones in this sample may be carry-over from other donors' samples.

The CDR3 protein is CATSDLAGSSTDTQYF. CDR3 coding DNA: TGTGCCACCAGTGACCTCGCCGGCTCTAGCACAGATACGCAGTATTTT. J is TRBJ2-3 and V is TRBV24-1; D is unresolved. Germline V gene data show CDR1 as KGHDR and CDR2 as SFDVKD. The CDR3 length is 16 residues. Trimming cost V 4 bases and J 0 bases, with 13 bases left between them.